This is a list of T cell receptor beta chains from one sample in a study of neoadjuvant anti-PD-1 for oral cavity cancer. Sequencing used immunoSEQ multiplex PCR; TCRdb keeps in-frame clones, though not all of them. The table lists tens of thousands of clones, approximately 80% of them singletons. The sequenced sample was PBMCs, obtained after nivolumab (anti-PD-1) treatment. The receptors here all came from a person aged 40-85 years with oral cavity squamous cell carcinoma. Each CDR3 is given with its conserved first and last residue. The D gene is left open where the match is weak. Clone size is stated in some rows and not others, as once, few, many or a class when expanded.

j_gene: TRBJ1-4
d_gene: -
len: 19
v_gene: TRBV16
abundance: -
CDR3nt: TGTGCCAGCAGCCAATATACGAGGGGCGGAATGGCAACTAATGAAAAACTGTTTTTT
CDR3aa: CASSQYTRGGMATNEKLFF

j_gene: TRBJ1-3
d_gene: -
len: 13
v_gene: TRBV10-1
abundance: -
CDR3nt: TGCGCCAGCAGAGGGACAACAGGAAACACCATATATTTT
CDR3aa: CASRGTTGNTIYF

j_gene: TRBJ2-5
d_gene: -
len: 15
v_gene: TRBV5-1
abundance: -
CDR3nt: TGCGCCAGCAGCTCGCGGACAGCCCAGGAAGAGACCCAGTACTTC
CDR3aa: CASSSRTAQEETQYF

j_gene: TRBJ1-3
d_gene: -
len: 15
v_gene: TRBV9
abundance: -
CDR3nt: TGTGCCAGCAGCGTGACTAGTTTCTCTGGAAACACCATATATTTT
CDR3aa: CASSVTSFSGNTIYF

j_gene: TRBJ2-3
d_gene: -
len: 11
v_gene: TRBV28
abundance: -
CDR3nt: TGTGCCAGCGGTTTGGCAGATACGCAGTATTTT
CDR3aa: CASGLADTQYF

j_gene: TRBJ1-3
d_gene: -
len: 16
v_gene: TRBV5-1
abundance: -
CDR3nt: TGCGCCAGCAGCTTGGAGGGGACCCGCTCTGGAAACACCATATATTTT
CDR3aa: CASSLEGTRSGNTIYF

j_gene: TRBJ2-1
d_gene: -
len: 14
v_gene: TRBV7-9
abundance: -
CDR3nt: TGTGCCAGCAGCCTTGACTCCTCCTACAATGAGCAGTTCTTC
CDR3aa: CASSLDSSYNEQFF

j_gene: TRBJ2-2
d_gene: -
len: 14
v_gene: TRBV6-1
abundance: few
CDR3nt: TGTGCCAGCGTGAAATCGGCGAACACCGGGGAGCTGTTTTTT
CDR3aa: CASVKSANTGELFF

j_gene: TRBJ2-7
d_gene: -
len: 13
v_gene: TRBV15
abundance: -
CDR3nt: TGTGCCACCAGCAGAGAAGAGTCCTACGAGCAGTACTTC
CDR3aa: CATSREESYEQYF

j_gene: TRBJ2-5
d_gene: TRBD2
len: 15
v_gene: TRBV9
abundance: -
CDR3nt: TGTGCCAGCAGCGTGACTAGCGGGGCCCAAGAGACCCAGTACTTC
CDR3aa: CASSVTSGAQETQYF

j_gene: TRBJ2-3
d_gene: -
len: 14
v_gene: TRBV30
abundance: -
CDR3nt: TGTGCCTGGGGGGAGGGGGTAGGGACAGATACGCAGTATTTT
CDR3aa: CAWGEGVGTDTQYF

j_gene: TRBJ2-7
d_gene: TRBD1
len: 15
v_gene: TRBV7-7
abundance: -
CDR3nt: TGTGCCAGCAGCCTCGACAGGGGACATTCCTACGAGCAGTACTTC
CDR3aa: CASSLDRGHSYEQYF

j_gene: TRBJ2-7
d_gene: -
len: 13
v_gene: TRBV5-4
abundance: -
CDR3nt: TGTGCCAGCAGCTTGGACTTCGCCTACGAGCAGTACTTC
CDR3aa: CASSLDFAYEQYF

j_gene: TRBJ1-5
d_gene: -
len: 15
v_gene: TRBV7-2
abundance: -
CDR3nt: TGTGCCAGCAGCTTAGGAGGGGCAAGCAATCAGCCCCAGCATTTT
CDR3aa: CASSLGGASNQPQHF

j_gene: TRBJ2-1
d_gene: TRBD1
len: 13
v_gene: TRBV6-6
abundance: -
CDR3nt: TGTGCCAGCAGTTACGACAGGGGCAATGAGCAGTTCTTC
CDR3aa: CASSYDRGNEQFF

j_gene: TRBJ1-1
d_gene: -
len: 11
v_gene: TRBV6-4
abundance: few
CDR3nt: TGTGCCAGCAGCCAAAGGGGTGAGACTTTCTTT
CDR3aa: CASSQRGETFF

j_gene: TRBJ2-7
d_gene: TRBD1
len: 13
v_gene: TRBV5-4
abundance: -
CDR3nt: TGTGCCAGCAACGGACAGGGGGCCCGGGAGCAGTACTTC
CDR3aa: CASNGQGAREQYF

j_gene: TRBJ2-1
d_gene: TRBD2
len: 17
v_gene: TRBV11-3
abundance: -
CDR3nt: TGTGCCAGCAGCTTAGCCCAAGGACTAGCATCCCACAATGAGCAGTTCTTC
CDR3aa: CASSLAQGLASHNEQFF

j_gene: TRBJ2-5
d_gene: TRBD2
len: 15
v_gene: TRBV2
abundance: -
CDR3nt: TGTGCCAGCAGTGTGACTAGCGGGTACCAAGAGACCCAGTACTTC
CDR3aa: CASSVTSGYQETQYF

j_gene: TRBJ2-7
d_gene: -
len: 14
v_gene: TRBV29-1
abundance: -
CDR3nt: TGCAGCGTCGAAATACGGGACTGGGGCTACGAGCAGTACTTC
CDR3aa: CSVEIRDWGYEQYF

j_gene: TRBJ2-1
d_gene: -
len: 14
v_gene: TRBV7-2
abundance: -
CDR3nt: TGTGCCAGCAGCCCCCGGGTGACCAATGGTGAGCAGTTCTTC
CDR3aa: CASSPRVTNGEQFF

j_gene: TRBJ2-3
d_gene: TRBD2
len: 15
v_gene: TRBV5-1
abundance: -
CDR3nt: TGCGCCAGCAGCATGCTAGCGGGGGGGGCAGATACGCAGTATTTT
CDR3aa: CASSMLAGGADTQYF

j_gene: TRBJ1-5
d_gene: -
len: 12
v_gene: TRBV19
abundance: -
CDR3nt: TGTGCCAGTAGTCTCGGAGTCCAGCCCCAGCATTTT
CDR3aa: CASSLGVQPQHF

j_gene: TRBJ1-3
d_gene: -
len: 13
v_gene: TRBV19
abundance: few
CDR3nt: TGTGCCACTTCACAGGGATCTGGAAACACCATATATTTT
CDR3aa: CATSQGSGNTIYF

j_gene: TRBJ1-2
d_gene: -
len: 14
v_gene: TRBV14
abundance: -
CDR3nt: TGTGCCAGCAGCTTCGAGCTGGGGAACTATGGCTACACCTTC
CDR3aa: CASSFELGNYGYTF

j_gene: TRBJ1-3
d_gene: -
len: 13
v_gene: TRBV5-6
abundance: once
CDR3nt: TGTGCCAGCAGCTTGAGGAGGGGAAACACCATATATTTT
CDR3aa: CASSLRRGNTIYF

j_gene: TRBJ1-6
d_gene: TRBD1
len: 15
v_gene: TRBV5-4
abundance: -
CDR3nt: TGTGCCAGCAGCTTGGACCCAGGGGGTAATTCACCCCTCCACTTT
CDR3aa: CASSLDPGGNSPLHF